This TCR beta chain came from a study of CD8 T cells in ankylosing spondylitis. Study-level results: A subset of motif variants has previously been described in the synovial fluid and blood of reactive arthritis. Clones linked to disease were reported to show significant enrichment in matched ankylosing spondylitis synovial fluid. Disease-linked clones, CD8+, were relatively rare in peripheral blood.

Generation of TCR beta libraries employed quantitative 5'-RACE incorporating molecular barcodes. Each CDR3 protein gets one entry after TCRdb re-called the 5' RACE reads with MiXCR. This table holds around 220,000 distinct CDR3 sequences, about 10% found once. V gave up 1 base and J gave up 2 bases, with 17 bases separating them. The CDR3 has 17 amino acids. Germline values: CDR1 SEHNR, CDR2 FQNEAQ (reference sequence). This clonotype was seen repeatedly, ten times or more. The antigen remains undetermined. The sequencing sample was made of blood, either unsorted or a sorted T cell fraction (not recorded which). The sequence was obtained from a male donor with ankylosing spondylitis or in good health (not recorded which). This chain uses TRBV7-9 with TRBJ2-5, with D hard to call. The CDR3 is CASSLGPFGQRQETQYF. The DNA for the CDR3 is TGTGCCAGCAGCTTAGGTCCCTTTGGGCAGCGTCAAGAGACCCAGTACTTC.